Described below is a single T cell receptor (beta chain) sequence and its context. Its specificity is not known. Repertoires were generated with immunoSEQ multiplex PCR, while TCRdb's copy carries only in-frame clones and drops some. The sample comprises under 45,000 clones, about 81% of which are singletons, and roughly 2.7% rests with the top ten. The sample belongs to a study of OX40 agonist ivuxolimab in advanced cancers. Study-level background: At 0.01 to 10 mg/kg, ivuxolimab was administered intravenously to patients every 2 weeks.

The CDR3 covers 16 residues. Trimming removed 3 bases from V and 3 bases from J, with 14 bases in between. Germline V gene data show CDR1 as ENHRY and CDR2 as SYGVKD. Findings of the study overall: Clonal expansion by week 6 occurred in CD4+ and CD8+ blood T cells (at 0.1 to 3.0 mg/kg). CD4+ T cells averaged fewer expanded clones than CD8+ T cells. No antigen was identified for the clonally expanded peripheral T cells.

The sample here was CD4+ or CD8+ T cells sorted from blood, taken in a trial of the OX40 agonist ivuxolimab. The chain is built from TRBV10-3 and TRBJ2-2; D is unclear. This clonotype originated in an adult with an advanced solid tumor such as melanoma, head and neck, liver or kidney cancer. The CDR3 here is CAISEVNRRDTGELFF. DNA for the CDR3: TGTGCCATCAGTGAAGTCAACAGAAGGGACACCGGGGAGCTGTTTTTT.